Listed below are T cell receptor beta chains from one sample, sequenced in a study of cytomegalovirus exposure and HLA in healthy donors. The method was immunoSEQ multiplex PCR; TCRdb's version includes in-frame clones alone and lacks a portion of them. The sample has some 180,000 clones, roughly 68% seen once; the top ten hold 1.5% to 2%. The sequenced material came from PBMCs. The receptors were sampled from a woman aged 30 to 39 in good health and CMV-seronegative. The CDR3 runs from the conserved cysteine through the conserved F or W. Each record gives: CDR3 DNA, CDR3 protein, CDR3 length, clone size, V gene, D gene, J gene. A D gene is named only where the DNA matches it firmly. Size values are once, few and many counts, or a class for expanded clones, and some rows have none.

TGTGCCAGCAGCCCTCTAACGGGGCAGCCCCAGCATTTT | CASSPLTGQPQHF | 13 | NA | TRBV7-8 | NA | TRBJ1-5
TGTGCCAGTAGCCTCGGTACGGTGTATAGCAATCAGCCCCGGCATTTT | CASSLGTVYSNQPRHF | 16 | NA | TRBV19 | NA | TRBJ1-5
TGTGCCAGCAGCCCGGGACAGGGGGCCGGGGAGCTGTTTTTT | CASSPGQGAGELFF | 14 | NA | TRBV6-4 | TRBD1 | TRBJ2-2
TGTGCCAGCAGGAGTACGTGGTACGCTGAAGCTTTCTTT | CASRSTWYAEAFF | 13 | NA | TRBV6-1 | NA | TRBJ1-1
TGTGCCAGCAGCTTAGGAGGAGGTGAGTTCTCTGGGGCCAACGTCCTGACTTTC | CASSLGGGEFSGANVLTF | 18 | NA | TRBV7-8 | NA | TRBJ2-6
TGTGCCAGCAGCGACAGGGACTCCTACGAGCAGTACTTC | CASSDRDSYEQYF | 13 | few | TRBV6-6 | TRBD1 | TRBJ2-7
TGTGCCAGCAGCCATCTAGCGGGAGAAACGATCGAGCAGTACTTC | CASSHLAGETIEQYF | 15 | NA | TRBV5-6 | TRBD2 | TRBJ2-7
TGTGCCTGGAGTCTTGGGGCGAACGAGCAGTACTTC | CAWSLGANEQYF | 12 | few | TRBV30 | NA | TRBJ2-7
TGTGCCACCGGGGGTGAGTGGGAGACCCAGTACTTC | CATGGEWETQYF | 12 | once | TRBV10-3 | NA | TRBJ2-5
TGTGCCAGCACCACCTCAGGGGGCGCGGGGAATGAGCAGTTCTTC | CASTTSGGAGNEQFF | 15 | NA | TRBV6-5 | TRBD1 | TRBJ2-1
TGTGCCAGCAGCTCCCGACTAGATCATTTGCACTTC | CASSSRLDHLHF | 12 | NA | TRBV11-2 | NA | TRBJ2-7
TGTGCCAGCAGCTTAGGGAGGACAGGGATTCAAGAGACCCAGTACTTC | CASSLGRTGIQETQYF | 16 | NA | TRBV7-2 | TRBD1 | TRBJ2-5
TGTGCCAGCAGAAAAGGACAGGGTTGGGCCGGGGAGCTGTTTTTT | CASRKGQGWAGELFF | 15 | NA | TRBV13 | TRBD1 | TRBJ2-2
TGCGCCAGCAGCTTGGCCGGTAGCGGAAAGCAGTACTTC | CASSLAGSGKQYF | 13 | NA | TRBV5-1 | NA | TRBJ2-7
TGTGCCAGCAGCGTAGGGGCAGGGGGGAGGAACGAGCAGTACTTC | CASSVGAGGRNEQYF | 15 | NA | TRBV9 | NA | TRBJ2-7
TGTGCCAGCAGGAAAGAAGGCCTAGTGTTCTACGAGCAGTACTTC | CASRKEGLVFYEQYF | 15 | NA | TRBV11-2 | NA | TRBJ2-7